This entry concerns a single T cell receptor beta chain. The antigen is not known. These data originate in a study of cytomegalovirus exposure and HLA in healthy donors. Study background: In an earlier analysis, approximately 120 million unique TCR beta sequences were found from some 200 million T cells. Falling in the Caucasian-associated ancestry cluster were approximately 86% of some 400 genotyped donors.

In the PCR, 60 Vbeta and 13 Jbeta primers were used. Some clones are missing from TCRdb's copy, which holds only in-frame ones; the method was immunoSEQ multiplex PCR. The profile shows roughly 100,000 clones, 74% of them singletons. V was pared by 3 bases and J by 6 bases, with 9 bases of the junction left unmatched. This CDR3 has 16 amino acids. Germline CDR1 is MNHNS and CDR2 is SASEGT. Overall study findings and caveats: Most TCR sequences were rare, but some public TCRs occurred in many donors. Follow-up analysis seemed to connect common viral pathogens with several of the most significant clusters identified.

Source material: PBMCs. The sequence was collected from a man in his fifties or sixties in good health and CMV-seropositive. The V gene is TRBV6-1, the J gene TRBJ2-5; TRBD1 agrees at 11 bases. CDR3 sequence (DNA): TGTGCCAGCAGTGATGCCGGGACAGGGGGTTCGAAGACCCAGTACTTC. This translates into CASSDAGTGGSKTQYF.